This T cell receptor beta chain was captured in a study of T cell responses to AZD1222 COVID-19 vaccine. General study findings and limits: Repertoires were obtained solely post-peak T cell response.

After removal of 4 bases from V and 7 bases from J, the junction contained 0 bases not matched to a gene. In germline, CDR1 is SNHLY, CDR2 FYNNEI. The length of the CDR3 is 13 residues. Here immunoSEQ multiplex PCR was the method, and the copy in TCRdb shows in-frame clones only, minus some. The sample records 140,000 or so clones, 70% to 90% being singletons. Details on this clone: Antigen: not known.

The sequences come from peripheral blood, collected 28 days after the second AZD1222 dose. The TCR originated in an adult who received the AZD1222 COVID-19 vaccine. The rearrangement uses TRBV2 and TRBJ2-1; 11 bases fit TRBD2. CDR3 DNA sequence: TGTGCCAGCAGTGGACTAGCGGGGAATGAGCAGTTCTTC. Translated: CASSGLAGNEQFF.